This entry concerns a single TCR beta chain. Its antigen is not identified. The sample comes from a study of cytomegalovirus exposure and HLA in healthy donors. Only in-frame clones appear in the TCRdb table, and some are missing; sequencing was by immunoSEQ multiplex PCR. The repertoire holds roughly 180,000 clones, 86% seen once, with roughly 6.6% in the top ten. The CDR3 totals 14 residues. From germline, CDR1 is SGHRS and CDR2 YFSETQ. Germline trimming cut 4 bases from V and 6 bases from J; bases unmatched to any gene: 7. Study-wide findings and caveats: The study labeled fewer than 200 TCR beta chains cytomegalovirus-associated.

The clonotype was recovered from a man aged 30-40 years in good health and CMV-seropositive. The sample consisted of PBMCs. This chain uses TRBV5-1 with TRBJ2-1; TRBD1 matches at 7 bases. The DNA of the CDR3 is TGCGCCAGCAGCCAGGGGACAGACGTCAATGAGCAGTTCTTC. Translated: CASSQGTDVNEQFF.